One T cell receptor (beta chain) is described in this entry. This sample was taken from a study of blood T cell repertoires in COVID-19. Study overall: The United States, Italy and Spain provided the acute and convalescent COVID-19 samples. T cells, B-cell-depleted T cells, or PBMCs provided the cDNA or gDNA that served as material.

The V gene end was trimmed by 0 bases and the J gene end by 4 bases; junction bases not matched to a gene: 1. CDR1 and CDR2 (germline): SGHRS, YFSETQ. The CDR3 sequence is 15 residues long. Per the original methods: Nucleated cell counts were estimated from reference gene primer amplification. TCRdb's table, derived via immunoSEQ multiplex PCR, lists solely in-frame clones and lacks some. Clone size and the V and J calls come from that table; the DNA yielded D and trimming. The sample holds over 80,000 clones; 80% are singletons and the top ten take approximately 10%. The sequence derives from a woman aged 70-85 years with acute or convalescent COVID-19. Sequencing input: peripheral blood. This chain uses TRBV5-1 with TRBJ2-1; TRBD2 aligns across 10 bases. CDR3 sequence (DNA): TGCGCCAGCAGCTTGGGAGCGGGAGGGTACAATGAGCAGTTCTTC. Translated, it gives CASSLGAGGYNEQFF.